The present TCR beta chain was sequenced within a study of blood T cells in healthy people across ages. Study-level results: In older individuals, TCR beta diversity per million T cells was lower, falling roughly linearly with age. There were more naive CD4+ cells and higher diversity in long-lived donors than in aged donors.

This clonotype was counted many times. Its matching antigen is unknown. This CDR3 region has 13 residues. Per germline, CDR1 SQVTM and CDR2 ANQGSEA. Trimming removed 4 bases at V and 2 bases at J, with 11 bases between. For the second PCR, which ran for 7 to 11 cycles, a sample-barcoded 5' primer and a J-beta primer mix were used. The template-switch adaptor was a 5' adaptor with 12 random nucleotides. It tagged each cDNA molecule. CDR3-containing paired-end reads numbered at least 2.5 million in each sample. One entry per CDR3 protein results from TCRdb running MiXCR on the 5' RACE reads. This sample has hundreds of thousands of distinct CDR3 sequences, with approximately 21% found just once.

The material sequenced was blood. This chain uses TRBV29-1 with TRBJ1-2; no reliable D call. This receptor was taken from a man in his 70s in good health. CDR3 loop: CSVGEGWNYGYTF. The CDR3 DNA reads TGCAGCGTTGGGGAGGGTTGGAACTATGGCTACACCTTC.